This T cell receptor beta chain was captured in a study of control samples from healthy donors and cancer patients. Sequencing was performed with immunoSEQ multiplex PCR; in TCRdb, only in-frame clones are kept and a portion is missing. The sample records tens of thousands of clones, about 89% being singletons. Germline values: CDR1 LNHNV, CDR2 YYDKDF (reference sequence). This CDR3 has 15 residues. V was clipped by 5 bases and J by 4 bases; unmatched bases: 6. The receptor was isolated from a man aged 50 or older in good health. The sample consisted of blood. The chain is built from TRBV15 and TRBJ2-7; 12 bases align to TRBD1. In nucleotides, the CDR3 is TGTGCCACCAGCGGGGGGACAGGGGGCTTTTACGAGCAGTACGTC. It specifies CATSGGTGGFYEQYV.